Presented here are 9 T cell receptor beta chains from one specimen sequenced in a study of response to subunit inactivated influenza vaccine. TCRdb fed the RT-PCR reads into MiXCR, producing one record per CDR3 protein. Of roughly 500,000 distinct CDR3 sequences in the sample, around 25% were seen once. Sequenced here: CD4+ T cells sorted from PBMCs, sampled roughly 5 days after vaccination. The receptors here all came from a man in his fifties who received an inactivated influenza vaccine.

This chain uses TRBV10-3 with TRBJ2-3, with 11 bases matching TRBD2. The CDR3 covers 16 residues. Germline values: CDR1 ENHRY, CDR2 SYGVKD. Germline trimming cut 6 bases from V and 4 bases from J; bases unmatched to any gene: 9. The CDR3 DNA reads as TGTGCCATCAGGCCAGAACTAGCGGGAGTGCCAGATACGCAGTATTTT. The encoded protein is CAIRPELAGVPDTQYF.

This clonotype was found a few times. The chain uses TRBV12-3 or TRBV12-4 and TRBJ2-2; the D is unclear. V shed 6 bases and J shed 2 bases, with 13 bases lying between them. This CDR3 comprises 15 residues. CDR3 bases: TGTGCCAGCAGCTTTCAAAGGATAAACACCGGGGAGCTGTTTTTT. This codes for CASSFQRINTGELFF.

The sample holds a few counts of this clonotype. The J gene is TRBJ2-7, the V gene TRBV11-2; no clear D. V gave up 1 base and J gave up 8 bases, with 12 bases separating them. This CDR3 is 13 amino acids long. Per the germline V gene, CDR1 is SGHAT and CDR2 is FQNNGV. The DNA of the CDR3 is TGTGCCAGCAGCTTAGCTCTGGGAACTCAGCAGTACTTC. It yields the protein CASSLALGTQQYF.

This clonotype was recorded many times. The chain recombines TRBV7-2 with TRBJ2-5, with a tentative D call TRBD2 (5 bases). This CDR3 contains 14 residues. The V gene lost 5 bases and the J gene lost 1 base, with 11 bases spanning the gap. Germline CDR1 SGHTA, CDR2 FQGNSA. The CDR3 sequence: CASSGEWGQETQYF. The CDR3 nucleotides are TGTGCCAGCAGCGGGGAGTGGGGCCAAGAGACCCAGTACTTC.

V is TRBV5-1 and J is TRBJ2-3, with TRBD1 matching over 8 bases. There are 15 residues in the CDR3. The ends lost 6 bases at V and 2 bases at J; junction bases unmatched: 8. CDR1 is SGHRS and CDR2 is YFSETQ in the germline V gene. The CDR3, as DNA: TGCGCCAGCAACCCGACAGGGGACCTCACAGATACGCAGTATTTT. As protein: CASNPTGDLTDTQYF.

This clonotype occurred a few times. This chain links TRBV12-3 or TRBV12-4 with TRBJ1-4, with TRBD1 matching over 9 bases. The CDR3 loop spans 14 amino acids. Germline trimming cut 2 bases from V and 8 bases from J; bases unmatched to any gene: 3. Here the CDR3 reads CASSLRQGDEKLFF. In nucleotides, the CDR3 is TGTGCCAGCAGTTTACGACAGGGGGACGAAAAACTGTTTTTT.

This clonotype was detected a few times. V usage is TRBV6-5 and J usage is TRBJ2-7; either TRBD1 or TRBD2 may supply D (5 bases each). Germline V gene data show CDR1 as MNHEY and CDR2 as SVGAGI. V gave up 2 bases and J gave up 6 bases, with 14 bases separating them. The CDR3 contains 14 residues. CDR3 sequence (DNA): TGTGCCAGCAGTTACGGTCGGGGCGGCGGCGAGCAGTACTTC. It translates to CASSYGRGGGEQYF.

The chain has TRBV5-1 and TRBJ1-1, with 9 bases matching TRBD1. This CDR3 spans 16 amino acids. The V gene end was trimmed by 0 bases and the J gene end by 4 bases; junction bases not matched to a gene: 7. Germline CDR1 and CDR2: SGHRS and YFSETQ. CDR3 in amino acids: CASSLEPGQGGTEAFF. In nucleotides, the CDR3 is TGCGCCAGCAGCTTGGAGCCGGGACAGGGAGGCACTGAAGCTTTCTTT.

This chain joins TRBV7-7 and TRBJ2-1; 16 bases fit TRBD2. The CDR3 is made up of 17 amino acids. The germline gives CDR1 SSHAT, CDR2 FNYEAQ (reference sequence). V gave up 5 bases and J gave up 2 bases; unmatched junction bases: 3. As DNA, the CDR3 is TGTGCCAGCAGCAAGGGACTAGCGGGAGGGCCCTACAATGAGCAGTTCTTC. Translating gives CASSKGLAGGPYNEQFF.